The present entry profiles one TCR beta chain with its context. Its antigen is still unknown. The study ran its PCR with 60 Vbeta and 13 Jbeta primers. Generated by immunoSEQ multiplex PCR, the TCRdb table keeps only in-frame clones and is missing some. The repertoire holds 100,000 to 150,000 clones, with around 77% as singletons. V lost 3 bases and J lost 5; bases outside the gene matches: 5. This CDR3 is built from 14 residues. Germline values: CDR1 MNHEY, CDR2 SVGAGI. The sample comes from a study of cytomegalovirus exposure and HLA in healthy donors. The study's findings and limits: TCR beta V- and J-gene trimming was later associated with a missense DCLRE1C variant. Analysis performed later found roughly 18,000 TCR beta sequences associated with HLA alleles at 0.05 false discovery rate.

The specimen was PBMCs. The rearrangement links TRBV6-5 to TRBJ2-3, with TRBD2 matching 7 bases. This sequence originates from a male donor in good health and CMV-seropositive. CDR3 loop: CASSYREGLDTQYF. CDR3 DNA: TGTGCCAGCAGTTATAGGGAGGGCCTAGATACGCAGTATTTT.